This T cell receptor beta chain was recovered during a study of blood T cell repertoires in COVID-19. Whole-study context: Italy, Spain and the United States were the sources of the convalescent and acute COVID-19 samples. T cells, B-cell-depleted T cells, or PBMCs provided the cDNA or gDNA that served as material.

Trimming took off 2 bases at V and 2 bases at J, with 12 bases between the two ends. The CDR3 length is 14 residues. Per germline, CDR1 GTSNPN and CDR2 SVGIG (reference sequence). Authors' analysis steps: Reference gene primers were amplified, and this amplification served to estimate nucleated cell counts. Data came from immunoSEQ multiplex PCR; TCRdb stores just in-frame clones and leaves some out. The V and J calls and clone size come from that table; D and trimming were worked out from the DNA. The sample includes 300,000 or so clones, 90% seen only once; the top ten take 3.5% to 4.5%. Sequenced input: peripheral blood. The receptor was isolated from a woman between 35 and 50 years old with acute or convalescent COVID-19. The J gene is TRBJ1-1, the V gene TRBV30; D unclear. The CDR3 DNA reads as TGTGCCTGGAGTCAAACCCAGGATAACACTGAAGCTTTCTTT. This codes for CAWSQTQDNTEAFF.